This T cell receptor beta chain was identified in a study of blood T cell repertoires in COVID-19 (dated by TCRdb to about 2020). As for the study more broadly: Collaborator samples came from the United States, Italy and Spain and covered acute and convalescent phases of COVID-19. The material from the prospective study consisted of cDNA or gDNA derived from T cells, B-cell-depleted T cells, or PBMCs. Deeply sampled blood TCRbeta repertoires from subjects exposed to, actively infected with, or recovered from COVID-19 were included in the dataset. The repertoires were released in a freely available public database meant as a resource for research on the immune response to SARS-CoV-2. Samples came from the ongoing ImmuneRACE study (first 160 participants) plus 1,254 subjects from 6 global collaborators. The sample metadata nearly always contained a de-identified subject ID, COVID-19 status, age in years and sex. Where available, HLA class I and class II types were obtained from metadata supplied by the sample provider rather than from assay-based typing. The research as a whole found: The quantity of clinical and demographic metadata differed by source and by participant and was supplied without curation.

Of note for this clone: Which antigen it targets is not known. No per-base quality is available; no much larger clone lies one base away.

Taken from the germline V gene, the CDR1 and CDR2 loops are SGHVS and FNYEAQ. V is reduced by 3 bases and J by 2 bases, leaving a spacing of 7 bases between them. Counted from cysteine to phenylalanine, this CDR3 has 13 amino acids. CDR3 DNA is the only sequence kept; it has 39 bases, read in frame from the first base. The collaborating institutions used their own protocols to collect whole blood in K2EDTA tubes. For TCRbeta analysis, collaborators shipped samples as frozen whole blood, isolated PBMCs, or DNA extracted from either of those sample types. TCRbeta CDR3 regions were amplified from genomic DNA by means of the immunoSEQ Assay, a bias-controlled multiplex PCR. On the study's bioinformatics: Within the assay, amplification of reference gene primers was used to estimate how many nucleated cells each sample contained. Sequence reads were collapsed and filtered to measure the absolute abundance of every unique TCRbeta CDR3 rearrangement. For each sample, productive Simpson clonality was calculated as the square root of Simpson's diversity index over productive rearrangements. TCRdb re-hosts the immuneACCESS table, in-frame sequences only. Its copies lack some clones; in the studies checked, an unresolved V gene accounts for under half of them, and the cause for the rest is not known. For V, J and clone size, that table is used; D and trimming come from the DNA. The sample table lists over 90,000 clones, roughly 89% of them with a count of one. The biggest ten clones account for 3% to 4% of the sample.

The material sequenced was peripheral blood. The chain uses TRBV7-6 and TRBJ1-2, with no D gene named confidently. This sequence originates from a woman in her 70s with acute or convalescent COVID-19. CDR3 protein: CASSFGHNYGYTF. The sequenced DNA: TGTGCCAGCAGCTTTGGGCACAACTATGGCTACACCTTC.